One and the same sample provided the 3 T cell receptor beta chains below, sequenced in a study of CD8+ T cells in alopecia areata. Reverse transcribed after extraction, RNA yielded cDNA as the sequencing template. The protocol was immunoSEQ multiplex PCR, while the TCRdb copy is restricted to in-frame clones and leaves out a portion. The profile shows around 300,000 clones, about 62% of them singletons. The treatment is: oral pan-JAK inhibitor, 5-10 mg twice daily. Here the sequenced sample was CD4+ T cells sorted from blood, taken around week 54, from a patient treated with tofacitinib. Source of these receptors: a human donor with alopecia areata.

This clone has only one observation. The rearrangement uses TRBV30 and TRBJ1-5; D is possibly TRBD1 (5 bases). V lost 0 bases and J 0 bases, leaving 9 bases between the germline ends. The CDR3 is 15 amino acids. CDR1 is GTSNPN and CDR2 is SVGIG in the germline V gene (reference sequence). CDR3 nucleotides: TGTGCCTGGAGTGTACGACAGAATAGCAATCAGCCCCAGCATTTT. The encoded protein is CAWSVRQNSNQPQHF.

The CDR3 loop reads CASSQETAAWDGYTF. The CDR3 nucleotides are TGTGCCAGCAGCCAAGAGACGGCAGCTTGGGATGGCTACACCTTC. The chain employs TRBV4-2 and TRBJ1-2, with D unclear. The CDR3 contains 15 residues. The germline V gene encodes CDR1 LGHNA and CDR2 YNFKEQ. The V end was cut by 0 bases, the J end by 6 bases, with 14 bases between.

This chain links TRBV25-1 with TRBJ2-3; D is ambiguous. The CDR3 is 14 residues long. Germline V lookup: CDR1 MGHDK, CDR2 SYGVNS. Trimming removed 3 bases from V and 1 base from J, with 8 bases in between. The CDR3, as DNA: TGTGCCAGCAGTGATCGGGTTGGCACAGATACGCAGTATTTT. Its protein product is CASSDRVGTDTQYF.